The 2 T cell receptor beta chains presented below share a single source sample, sequenced in a study of vaccination effects on CD4 cells after COVID-19 (dated by TCRdb to 2022 to 2024). In the ViraFEST assay, PBMC were stimulated with viral peptide pools, and antigen-specific CD4+ T cell clonotypes were then identified by expansion using TCR sequencing. After less than eleven days of culture, CD4+ T cells were isolated with the EasySep CD4+ T cell isolation kit. PCR-confirmed SARS-CoV-2 infection had occurred in convalescent patients between March and December 2020, before the Alpha, Beta and Delta variants emerged in the United States. These receptors have no identified antigens. The library was made by the immunoSEQ multiplex PCR assay. The immuneACCESS repertoire file appears here via TCRdb, limited to in-frame rearrangements. These files lack a portion of the clones; in checked studies, under half of the deficit traces to unresolved V genes, and the cause of the others is not known. This sample has approximately 19,000 clones in its table, and roughly 70% of those were observed once. The ten largest clones capture approximately 40% of the sample.

The sequencing used CD4+ T cells from PBMCs cultured with a peptide pool, collected before COVID-19 vaccination. These receptors originate from a human donor who had a prior SARS-CoV-2 infection.

This chain connects TRBV7-3 to TRBJ2-2; 9 bases fit TRBD2. V gave up 0 bases and J gave up 7 bases; unmatched junction bases: 6. The CDR3 sequence is 16 residues long. Germline V gene lookup returns CDR1 SGHTA and CDR2 FQGTGA. The CDR3 coding sequence is TGTGCCAGCAGCTTAACTGGCGGGAGGGCAGGCGGGGAGCTGTTTTTT. Its protein is CASSLTGGRAGGELFF. Drawing the rest from reference TRBV7-3 and TRBJ2-2, the complete variable domain is GAGVSQTPSNKVTEKGKYVELRCDPISGHTALYWYRQSLGQGPEFLIYFQGTGAADDSGLPNDRFFAVRPEGSVSTLKIQRTERGDSAVYLCASSLTGGRAGGELFFGEGSRLTVL.

The CDR3 protein is CASRKDWNTGELFF. The CDR3 bases are TGTGCCAGCAGGAAGGACTGGAACACCGGGGAGCTGTTTTTT. J is TRBJ2-2 and V is TRBV6-5, with D perhaps TRBD2 (5 bases). Trimming removed 6 bases at V and 1 base at J, with 9 bases between. The V gene's germline CDR1 is MNHEY and CDR2 SVGAGI. The CDR3 runs 14 residues.